This T cell receptor (beta chain) was sequenced in a study of shared clonotypes between healthy human individuals. Germline V lookup: CDR1 SEHNR, CDR2 FQNEAQ (reference sequence). The V end was cut by 8 bases, the J end by 7 bases, with 20 bases between. CDR3 length equals 15 residues. Here immunoSEQ multiplex PCR was the method, and the copy in TCRdb shows in-frame clones only, minus some. The data hold millions of clones, with 90% to 95% observed a single time. The J gene is TRBJ2-2, the V gene TRBV7-9; D may be TRBD2 (5 bases). This receptor was taken from a man younger than 30 in good health. Input material: naive CD4+ T cells sorted from blood. Subset: CD45RA+ positively selected. The CDR3 DNA follows: TGTGCCAGCGCACTAGACCCAGGATATAGCGGGGAGCTGTTTTTT. Translating it yields CASALDPGYSGELFF.